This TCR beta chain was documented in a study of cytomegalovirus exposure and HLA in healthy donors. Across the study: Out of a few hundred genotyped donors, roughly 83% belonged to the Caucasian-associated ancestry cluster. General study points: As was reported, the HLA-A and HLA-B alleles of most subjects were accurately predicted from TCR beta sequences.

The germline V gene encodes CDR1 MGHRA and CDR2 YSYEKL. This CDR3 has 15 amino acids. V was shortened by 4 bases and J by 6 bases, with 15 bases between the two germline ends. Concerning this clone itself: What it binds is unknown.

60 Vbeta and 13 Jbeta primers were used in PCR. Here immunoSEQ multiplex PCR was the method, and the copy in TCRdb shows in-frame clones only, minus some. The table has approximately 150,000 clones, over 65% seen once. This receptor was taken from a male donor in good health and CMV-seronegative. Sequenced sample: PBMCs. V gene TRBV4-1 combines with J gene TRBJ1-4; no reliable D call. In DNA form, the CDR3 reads TGCGCCAGCAGCCGGGCGGGAGATAGGTATGAAAAACTGTTTTTT. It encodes CASSRAGDRYEKLFF.